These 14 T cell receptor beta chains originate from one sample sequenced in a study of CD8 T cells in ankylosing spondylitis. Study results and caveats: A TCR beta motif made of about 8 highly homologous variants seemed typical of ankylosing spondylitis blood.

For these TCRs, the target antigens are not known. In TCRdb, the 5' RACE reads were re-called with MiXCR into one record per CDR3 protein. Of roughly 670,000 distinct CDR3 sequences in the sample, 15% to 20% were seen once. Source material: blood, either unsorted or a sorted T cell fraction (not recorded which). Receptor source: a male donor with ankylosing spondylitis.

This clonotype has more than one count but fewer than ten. CDR3 residues: CASEIAGAYEQYF. DNA for the CDR3: TGTGCCAGCGAAATAGCGGGGGCCTACGAGCAGTACTTC. V gene TRBV11-3 combines with J gene TRBJ2-7, with TRBD2 identical over 9 bases. CDR3 length equals 13 residues. From germline, CDR1 is SGHNT and CDR2 YENEEA. V lost 8 bases to trimming and J lost 2 bases; unmatched junction nucleotides: 4.

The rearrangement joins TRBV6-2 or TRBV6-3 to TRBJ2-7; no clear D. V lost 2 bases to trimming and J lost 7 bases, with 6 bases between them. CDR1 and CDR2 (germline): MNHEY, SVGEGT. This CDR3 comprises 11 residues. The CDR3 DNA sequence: TGTGCCAGCAGTTACCCGGCGGAGCAGTACTTC. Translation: CASSYPAEQYF.

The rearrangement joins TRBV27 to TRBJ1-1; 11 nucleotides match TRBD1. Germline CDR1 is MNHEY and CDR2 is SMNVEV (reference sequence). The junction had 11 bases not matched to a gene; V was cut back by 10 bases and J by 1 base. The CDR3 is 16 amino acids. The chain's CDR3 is CATETLGTGGNTEAFF. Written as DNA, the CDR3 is TGTGCCACCGAAACCCTCGGGACAGGGGGGAACACTGAAGCTTTCTTT.

The CDR3 region has the DNA TGCGCCAGCAGCTTGGGCCAGGGAATTCGGACCGGGGAGCTGTTTTTT. It encodes CASSLGQGIRTGELFF. The genes are TRBV5-1 and TRBJ2-2, with TRBD1 as a possible D gene (5 bases). Trimming cost V 0 bases and J 5 bases, with 14 bases left between them. CDR1 is SGHRS and CDR2 is YFSETQ in the germline V gene. CDR3 length equals 16 residues.

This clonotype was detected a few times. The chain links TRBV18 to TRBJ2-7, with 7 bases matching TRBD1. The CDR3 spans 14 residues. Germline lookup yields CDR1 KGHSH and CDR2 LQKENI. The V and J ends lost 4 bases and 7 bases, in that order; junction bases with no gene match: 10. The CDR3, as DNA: TGTGCCAGCTCACGAATAGACAGGGTGGAGGAGCAGTACTTC. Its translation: CASSRIDRVEEQYF.

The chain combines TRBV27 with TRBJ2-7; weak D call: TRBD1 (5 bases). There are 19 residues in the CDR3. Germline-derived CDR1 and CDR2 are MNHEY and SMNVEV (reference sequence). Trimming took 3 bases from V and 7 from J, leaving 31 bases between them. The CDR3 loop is CASSFIGGIRIGADEEQYF. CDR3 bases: TGTGCCAGCAGTTTTATCGGTGGCATCCGTATTGGGGCAGATGAAGAGCAGTACTTC.

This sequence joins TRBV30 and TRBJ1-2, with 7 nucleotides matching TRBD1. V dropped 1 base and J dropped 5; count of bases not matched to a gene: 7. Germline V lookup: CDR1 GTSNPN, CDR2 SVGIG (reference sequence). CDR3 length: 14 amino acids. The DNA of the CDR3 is TGTGCCTGGAGTGGCCCCTTACAGGGGTATGGCTACACCTTC. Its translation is CAWSGPLQGYGYTF.

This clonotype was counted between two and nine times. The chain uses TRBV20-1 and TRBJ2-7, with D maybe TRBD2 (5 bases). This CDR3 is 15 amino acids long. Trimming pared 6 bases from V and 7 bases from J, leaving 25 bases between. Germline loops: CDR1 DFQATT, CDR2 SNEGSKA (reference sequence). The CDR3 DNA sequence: TGCAGTGCGACAAGCGGTGGGGTGTTTACGGGTGAGCAGTACTTC. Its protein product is CSATSGGVFTGEQYF.

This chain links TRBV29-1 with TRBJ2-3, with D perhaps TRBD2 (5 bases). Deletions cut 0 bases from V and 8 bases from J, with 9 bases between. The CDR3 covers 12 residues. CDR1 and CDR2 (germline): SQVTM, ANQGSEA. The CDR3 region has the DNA TGCAGCGTTGAAGACATGGGAGTTACGCAGTATTTT. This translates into CSVEDMGVTQYF.

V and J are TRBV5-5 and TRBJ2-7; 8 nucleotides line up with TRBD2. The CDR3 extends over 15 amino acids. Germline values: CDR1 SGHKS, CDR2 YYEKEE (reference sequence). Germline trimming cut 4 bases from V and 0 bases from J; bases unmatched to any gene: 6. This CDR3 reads CASSQTSGPSYEQYF. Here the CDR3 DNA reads TGTGCCAGCAGCCAAACTAGCGGCCCCTCCTACGAGCAGTACTTC.

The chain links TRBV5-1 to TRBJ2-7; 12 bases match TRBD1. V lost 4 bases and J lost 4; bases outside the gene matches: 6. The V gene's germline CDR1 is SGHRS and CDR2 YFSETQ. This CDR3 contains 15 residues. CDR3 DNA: TGCGCCAGCAGCCCCCGGGACAGGGGGCAGTACGAGCAGTACTTC. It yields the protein CASSPRDRGQYEQYF.

CDR3 residues: CASSPKRTSGVSSTDTQYF. CDR3 nucleotide sequence: TGTGCCAGCTCACCAAAGCGGACTAGCGGGGTATCTTCCACAGATACGCAGTATTTT. The V call is TRBV18, the J call TRBJ2-3, with 12 bases fitting TRBD2. The CDR3 totals 19 residues. The V and J ends lost 2 bases and 2 bases, in that order; junction bases with no gene match: 11. Germline V gene sequence: CDR1 KGHSH, CDR2 LQKENI.

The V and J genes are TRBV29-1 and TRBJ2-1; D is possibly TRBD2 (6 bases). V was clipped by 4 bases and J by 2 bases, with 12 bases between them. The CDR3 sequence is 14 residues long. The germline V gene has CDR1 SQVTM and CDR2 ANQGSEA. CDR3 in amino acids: CSVAHSGTYNEQFF. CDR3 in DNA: TGCAGCGTTGCGCATAGCGGAACCTACAATGAGCAGTTCTTC.

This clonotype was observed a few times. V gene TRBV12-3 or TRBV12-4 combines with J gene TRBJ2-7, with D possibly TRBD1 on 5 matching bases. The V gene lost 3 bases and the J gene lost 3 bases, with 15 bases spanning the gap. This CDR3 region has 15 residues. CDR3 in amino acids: CASSFPGQEYYEQYF. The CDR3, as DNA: TGTGCCAGCAGTTTTCCAGGGCAGGAGTACTACGAGCAGTACTTC.